Listed here are 21 T cell receptor beta chains from one sample, sequenced in a study of T cell responses to AZD1222 COVID-19 vaccine. Using immunoSEQ multiplex PCR, the repertoire was profiled, and TCRdb retains in-frame clones only, with some absent. The sample lists some 170,000 clones, around 90% occurring once. Sequenced material: peripheral blood, taken on day 0 of AZD1222 vaccination. The receptor source for this set is an adult in good health.

The rearrangement joins TRBV5-4 to TRBJ1-1, with 7 bases that match TRBD1. V gave up 4 bases and J gave up 6 bases; unmatched junction bases: 6. Germline CDR1 SGHNT, CDR2 YYREEE (reference sequence). The CDR3 covers 13 residues. CDR3 region: CASSLTGVSEAFF. The CDR3 nucleotides are TGTGCCAGCAGCCTTACAGGGGTCTCTGAAGCTTTCTTT.

A single count supports this clone. The V and J genes are TRBV6-5 and TRBJ2-3; 9 positions agree with TRBD2. V shed 6 bases and J 3 bases; nucleotides not matched to a gene: 1. Looked up from germline, CDR1 is MNHEY and CDR2 is SVGAGI. This CDR3 comprises 13 residues. The CDR3 reads CASSSGRTDTQYF. As DNA, the CDR3 is TGTGCCAGCAGCAGCGGGAGGACAGATACGCAGTATTTT.

V and J are TRBV5-1 and TRBJ2-7; possible D gene TRBD1, 6 bases. This CDR3 has 13 residues. V lost 3 bases to trimming and J lost 5 bases, with 12 bases between them. The germline gives CDR1 SGHRS, CDR2 YFSETQ. The CDR3 reads CASSSLQGNEQYF. In DNA, the CDR3 is TGCGCCAGCAGCTCGCTCCAGGGGAACGAGCAGTACTTC.

This clone occurred a few times. The rearrangement uses TRBV5-1 and TRBJ1-1; TRBD1 aligns across 9 bases. V trimming: 4 bases; J trimming: 4 bases; junction bases outside the gene matches: 5. The CDR3 is 14 residues long. Germline assignment: CDR1 SGHRS and CDR2 YFSETQ. CDR3 nucleotide sequence: TGCGCCAGCAGCGGGACAGGGAGGGGCACTGAAGCTTTCTTT. Translation: CASSGTGRGTEAFF.

The rearrangement joins TRBV30 to TRBJ1-1; D is perhaps TRBD1 (5 bases). Germline V gives CDR1 GTSNPN, CDR2 SVGIG (reference sequence). V lost 0 bases to trimming and J lost 5 bases, with 13 bases between them. The CDR3 has 14 amino acids. For the CDR3, the DNA is TGTGCCTGGAGTGTATCAGCAGGGATTACTGAAGCTTTCTTT. As protein: CAWSVSAGITEAFF.

The chain has TRBV7-2 and TRBJ2-2; 7 nucleotides line up with TRBD1. The CDR3 is 14 residues long. V trimming: 3 bases; J trimming: 7 bases; junction bases outside the gene matches: 5. Germline CDR1 reads SGHTA; CDR2 reads FQGNSA. CDR3 region: CASSFDRVIGELFF. CDR3 DNA: TGTGCCAGCAGCTTTGACAGGGTCATCGGGGAGCTGTTTTTT.

The chain joins TRBV19 to TRBJ1-6; D is undetermined. The CDR3 contains 14 residues. Germline CDR1 is LNHDA and CDR2 is SQIVND (reference sequence). The V end was cut by 6 bases, the J end by 7 bases, with 13 bases between. CDR3 nucleotide sequence: TGTGCCAGTAGACCGGGCGGGCGGAATTCACCCCTCCACTTT. Its translation is CASRPGGRNSPLHF. The whole variable domain, filled in from reference TRBV19 and TRBJ1-6, reads DGGITQSPKYLFRKEGQNVTLSCEQNLNHDAMYWYRQDPGQGLRLIYYSQIVNDFQKGDIAEGYSVSREKKESFPLTVTSAQKNPTAFYLCASRPGGRNSPLHFGNGTRLTVT.

The rearrangement joins TRBV7-2 to TRBJ2-1; 7 nucleotides match TRBD2. V shed 3 bases and J 4 bases; nucleotides not matched to a gene: 6. There are 15 residues in the CDR3. The germline CDR1 and CDR2 sequences are SGHTA and FQGNSA. CDR3 sequence reads: CASSLESSGYNEQFF. CDR3 coding DNA: TGTGCCAGCAGCTTGGAGTCTAGCGGTTACAATGAGCAGTTCTTC. The variable domain in full, completed from reference TRBV7-2 and TRBJ2-1, reads GAGVSQSPSNKVTEKGKDVELRCDPISGHTALYWYRQSLGQGLEFLIYFQGNSAPDKSGLPSDRFSAERTGGSVSTLTIQRTQQEDSAVYLCASSLESSGYNEQFFGPGTRLTVL.

This clone was seen more than once but under ten times. V usage is TRBV6-1 and J usage is TRBJ1-1; 10 bases agree with TRBD1. The CDR3 covers 12 residues. From germline, CDR1 is MNHNS and CDR2 SASEGT. V dropped 3 bases and J dropped 9; count of bases not matched to a gene: 1. The CDR3 loop reads CASSETGGKAFF. CDR3 bases: TGTGCCAGCAGTGAGACAGGGGGCAAAGCTTTCTTT.

The genes are TRBV6-5 and TRBJ2-1; D is undetermined. Germline assignment: CDR1 MNHEY and CDR2 SVGAGI. V lost 8 bases, J lost 8 bases, and 19 bases lay in between. The CDR3 contains 14 residues. CDR3 coding DNA: TGTGCCAGCCGAAAGGGTGCCGGAAGGGATGAGCAGTTCTTC. Its translation is CASRKGAGRDEQFF.

The V and J genes are TRBV30 and TRBJ2-7; a weak D match, TRBD1 (5 bases). With 2 bases removed from V and 6 bases from J, the gap between germline ends came to 14 bases. This CDR3 spans 13 amino acids. Germline CDR1 and CDR2: GTSNPN and SVGIG (reference sequence). This chain's CDR3 is CAWSRKGVGEQYF. The CDR3 DNA reads as TGTGCCTGGAGTAGAAAAGGGGTGGGCGAGCAGTACTTC.

This chain joins TRBV12-3 or TRBV12-4 and TRBJ1-1; the D is unclear. The germline V and J ends were trimmed by 2 bases and 3 bases, with 7 bases remaining between them. The CDR3 spans 13 residues. The CDR3 nucleotides are TGTGCCAGCAGTTTATTTGCTTACACTGAAGCTTTCTTT. Its protein product is CASSLFAYTEAFF.

The count of this clone is one. This chain uses TRBV2 with TRBJ2-3, with 11 positions matching TRBD2. Germline V gene sequence: CDR1 SNHLY, CDR2 FYNNEI. V lost 6 bases to trimming and J lost 0 bases; unmatched junction nucleotides: 5. This CDR3 contains 16 residues. The CDR3 sequence: CASRPTSGGSTDTQYF. The CDR3 DNA reads TGTGCCAGCAGGCCAACTAGCGGGGGAAGCACAGATACGCAGTATTTT.

CDR3 residues: CASRLTGGSGNNEQFF. The CDR3, as DNA: TGCGCCAGCAGACTAACGGGAGGTTCGGGGAACAATGAGCAGTTCTTC. The rearrangement joins TRBV10-2 to TRBJ2-1; 7 nucleotides agree with TRBD2. The CDR3 loop spans 16 amino acids. Germline assignment: CDR1 WSHSY and CDR2 SAAADI. J gave up 5 bases and V 6 bases, and 13 bases lay outside the gene matches.

The rearrangement links TRBV4-1 to TRBJ1-1; 7 bases align to TRBD1. This CDR3 spans 17 amino acids. V trimming: 3 bases; J trimming: 0 bases; junction bases outside the gene matches: 10. The germline V gene has CDR1 MGHRA and CDR2 YSYEKL. The CDR3 region is CASSQSKGTAMNTEAFF. The DNA for the CDR3 is TGCGCCAGCAGCCAGAGTAAAGGGACAGCAATGAACACTGAAGCTTTCTTT.

The rearrangement uses TRBV19 and TRBJ1-5; D uncertain. This CDR3 has 14 residues. V was trimmed by 0 bases and J by 10 bases, leaving 13 bases between them. Per germline, CDR1 LNHDA and CDR2 SQIVND (reference sequence). Here the CDR3 reads CASSIEGFAQPQHF. The CDR3 DNA reads as TGTGCCAGTAGTATAGAGGGGTTTGCACAACCCCAGCATTTT.

CDR3: CARDIWTGVEETQYF. Here the CDR3 DNA reads TGTGCCAGAGATATCTGGACGGGAGTGGAAGAGACCCAGTACTTC. This chain links TRBV5-3 with TRBJ2-5, with D maybe TRBD2 (6 bases). TRBV5-3 is an open reading frame, and its role is uncertain. V lost 7 bases and J 3 bases, leaving 19 bases between the germline ends. The CDR3 covers 15 residues.

The genes are TRBV5-1 and TRBJ2-2; 7 bases are a match to TRBD2. V dropped 0 bases and J dropped 3; count of bases not matched to a gene: 11. The CDR3 covers 18 residues. From germline, CDR1 is SGHRS and CDR2 YFSETQ. CDR3 in amino acids: CASSLGPPSSGYTGELFF. The DNA for the CDR3 is TGCGCCAGCAGCTTGGGTCCACCTTCTAGCGGATACACCGGGGAGCTGTTTTTT. The variable domain in full, completed from reference TRBV5-1 and TRBJ2-2, reads KAGVTQTPRYLIKTRGQQVTLSCSPISGHRSVSWYQQTPGQGLQFLFEYFSETQRNKGNFPGRFSGRQFSNSRSEMNVSTLELGDSALYLCASSLGPPSSGYTGELFFGEGSRLTVL.

Written as DNA, the CDR3 is TGTGCCAGCAGCGCGGGGGGACACTCTGGGGCCAACGTCCTGACTTTC. Protein sequence: CASSAGGHSGANVLTF. The V gene is TRBV5-4, the J gene TRBJ2-6; TRBD2 aligns across 8 bases. This CDR3 contains 16 residues. The germline CDR1 and CDR2 sequences are SGHNT and YYREEE (reference sequence). The trim removed 4 bases at V and 0 bases at J, leaving 3 bases unmatched.

The chain links TRBV7-2 to TRBJ2-1; 11 bases align to TRBD2. Germline values: CDR1 SGHTA, CDR2 FQGNSA. The CDR3 has 16 residues. V was clipped by 8 bases and J by 0 bases; unmatched bases: 6. CDR3 residues: CASVGLAGHSYNEQFF. In nucleotides, the CDR3 is TGTGCCAGCGTAGGACTAGCGGGCCACTCCTACAATGAGCAGTTCTTC.

The DNA of the CDR3 is TGTGCCAGTAGTACCTCGGAGCAATCCTATAATTCACCCCTCCACTTT. Translation gives CASSTSEQSYNSPLHF. This chain uses TRBV19 with TRBJ1-6; unclear D gene. V was cut by 4 bases and J by 1 base, with 11 bases left in between. CDR3 length equals 16 residues. Germline CDR1 is LNHDA and CDR2 is SQIVND (reference sequence).